One and the same sample provided the 26 T cell receptor beta chains below, sequenced in a study of glioma-infiltrating T cells. Amplification of TCR alpha and beta CDR3 regions from RNA used iRepertoire nested multiplex PCR. TCRdb called the multiplex PCR reads again in MiXCR, with one record for every CDR3 protein. Counted here are around 190,000 distinct CDR3 sequences, around 40% occurring once; the ten biggest clones make up 5.2%. Material: glioma tissue, nonneoplastic brain tissue, or PBMCs (not recorded which). The receptor source for this set is a human donor with low-grade glioma or glioblastoma, undergoing nonglioma brain surgery, or in good health (not recorded which).

On this clonotype: A single base separates this from a much larger clone, so it may be a read error. The chain carries TRBV19 and TRBJ1-5; 11 bases map to TRBD1. This CDR3 region has 13 residues. V shed 9 bases and J 4 bases; nucleotides not matched to a gene: 2. The germline V gene has CDR1 LNHDA and CDR2 SQIVND (reference sequence). CDR3 residues: CARRDRGNQPQHF. CDR3 sequence (DNA): TGTGCCAGAAGGGACAGGGGGAATCAGCCCCAGCATTTT.

A note on this clonotype: This may arise from a read error, as a much more abundant clone is one base away. The chain couples TRBV7-2 to TRBJ1-2, with TRBD1 matching 7 bases. With V trimmed by 6 bases and J by 8 bases, 9 bases remained unmatched. The CDR3 is 13 amino acids. Germline V gene sequence: CDR1 SGHTA, CDR2 FQGNSA. CDR3 coding DNA: TGTGCCAGCAGACCGACAGGGCGACGGGGCTACACCTTC. It codes for CASRPTGRRGYTF.

For this clonotype: Germline and junction disagree at one end, which may indicate a read error. This chain joins TRBV27 and TRBJ1-1, with D unclear. The CDR3 has 13 residues. The V gene's germline CDR1 is MNHEY and CDR2 SMNVEV (reference sequence). CDR3 protein: CASSLPPVTETFF. CDR3 bases: TGTGCCAGCAGTTTACCCCCCGTGACTGAAACTTTCTTT.

Regarding this clonotype: No DNA is shown, since the ends of the CDR3 on it are uncertain; the CDR3 is the one TCRdb lists. The J gene is TRBJ2-7, the V gene TRBV12-2; the DNA was not used to check the table's D call, TRBD1. TRBV12-2 is termed a pseudogene. The CDR3 adds up to 18 amino acids, both ends counted. CDR3 amino acids: CASRLAVGQGARHYEQYF.

Regarding this clonotype: This may be a read error: a much more frequent sequence differs by one nucleotide. The gene calls are TRBV19 and TRBJ1-1; 8 nucleotides line up with TRBD1. Per the germline V gene, CDR1 is LNHDA and CDR2 is SQIVND (reference sequence). The CDR3 sequence is 13 residues long. The CDR3 region is CASSMTGDTKAFF. CDR3 in DNA: TGTGCCAGTAGTATGACAGGGGACACTAAAGCTTTCTTT.

To note about this clonotype: A much bigger clone sits one base away, suggesting this may be a read error. The chain links TRBV20-1 to TRBJ2-2; 12 bases are a match to TRBD2. Unmatched junction bases numbered 10, after V lost 2 bases and J lost 6 bases. The length of the CDR3 is 17 residues. CDR1 is DFQATT, CDR2 SNEGSKA, per germline (reference sequence). The CDR3 DNA is TGCAGTGCTAGATCTCTAGCGGGAGGGCCTGAGTCCGGGGAGCTGTTTTTT. Translating it yields CSARSLAGGPESGELFF.

The chain carries TRBV5-1 and TRBJ2-7; TRBD2 might be the D (5 bases). CDR3 length equals 14 residues. With 0 bases removed from V and 3 bases from J, the gap between germline ends came to 10 bases. Germline-derived CDR1 and CDR2 are SGHRS and YFSETQ. This CDR3 reads CASSLVLARYEQYF. In DNA form, the CDR3 reads TGCGCCAGCAGCTTGGTGCTAGCCCGCTACGAGCAGTACTTC. Supplemented by reference TRBV5-1 and TRBJ2-7, the full variable domain reads KAGVTQTPRYLIKTRGQQVTLSCSPISGHRSVSWYQQTPGQGLQFLFEYFSETQRNKGNFPGRFSGRQFSNSRSEMNVSTLELGDSALYLCASSLVLARYEQYFGPGTRLTVT.

The sample holds many counts of this clonotype. V usage is TRBV20-1 and J usage is TRBJ2-7, with 8 bases fitting TRBD1. This CDR3 has 15 residues. In germline, CDR1 is DFQATT, CDR2 SNEGSKA (reference sequence). V trimming: 0 bases; J trimming: 1 base; junction bases outside the gene matches: 5. The CDR3 region has the DNA TGCAGTGCTAGAGATGCGGGACAGGATTCCTACGAGCAGTACTTC. Translation gives CSARDAGQDSYEQYF.

V and J are TRBV6-5 and TRBJ1-1; 7 bases line up with TRBD1. CDR1 MNHEY and CDR2 SVGAGI come from the germline V gene. J gave up 5 bases and V 4 bases, and 10 bases lay outside the gene matches. The length of the CDR3 is 15 residues. CDR3 loop: CASSLAGGKKTEAFF. For the CDR3, the DNA is TGTGCCAGCAGTTTAGCAGGGGGGAAGAAAACTGAAGCTTTCTTT.

The CDR3 DNA reads TGTGCCAGCAGGAGGACTAGCGGGAGTGGGACCGGGGAGCTGTTTTTT. Translated: CASRRTSGSGTGELFF. The chain combines TRBV6-4 with TRBJ2-2; 13 bases map to TRBD2. Germline assignment: CDR1 MRHNA and CDR2 SNTAGT. The CDR3 is made up of 16 amino acids. Trimming removed 6 bases from V and 5 bases from J; junction bases left unmatched: 6.

The J gene is TRBJ2-1, the V gene TRBV6-5; 7 bases fit TRBD2. Unmatched junction bases numbered 11, after V lost 6 bases and J lost 6 bases. Germline loops: CDR1 MNHEY, CDR2 SVGAGI. The CDR3 covers 15 residues. The CDR3 DNA is TGTGCCAGCAGGTATATAGCGGGCCCCTGCAATGAGCAGTTCTTC. Its translation: CASRYIAGPCNEQFF.

This clonotype was observed many times. V usage is TRBV20-1 and J usage is TRBJ1-1; the D is unclear. V shed 0 bases and J shed 8 bases, with 4 bases lying between them. CDR3 length: 10 amino acids. Per germline, CDR1 DFQATT and CDR2 SNEGSKA (reference sequence). CDR3 nucleotide sequence: TGCAGTGCTAGAGATGGGGAAGCTTTCTTT. Amino acid sequence: CSARDGEAFF.

About this clonotype: A read error may be the cause here, since a much bigger clone is one base away. The rearrangement uses TRBV3-1 and TRBJ2-1, with 9 bases fitting TRBD2. The germline V gene encodes CDR1 LGHDT and CDR2 YNNKEL (reference sequence). The CDR3 has 16 residues. The trim removed 0 bases at V and 11 bases at J, leaving 11 bases unmatched. CDR3 sequence: CASSQEAGGVYRQQFF. DNA of the CDR3: TGTGCCAGCAGCCAAGAAGCGGGAGGAGTGTATCGCCAGCAGTTCTTC.

Many counts were recorded for this clonotype. V gene TRBV20-1 combines with J gene TRBJ2-3; either TRBD1 or TRBD2 may fit D (5 bases each). From germline, CDR1 is DFQATT and CDR2 SNEGSKA (reference sequence). CDR3 size: 13 residues. Between the trimmed V and J ends, which lost 4 bases and 2 bases, there was a span of 10 bases. The CDR3 sequence is CSAIRGITDTQYF. The DNA for the CDR3 is TGCAGTGCTATTCGGGGCATCACAGATACGCAGTATTTT.

This clonotype was seen at least ten times. The chain uses TRBV6-1 and TRBJ1-1; the D gene is possibly TRBD1 (5 bases). CDR1 is MNHNS and CDR2 is SASEGT in the germline V gene. The CDR3 covers 16 residues. Trimming left V 0 bases short and J 0 bases short, with 11 bases between. The CDR3 reads CASSEAHGDLNTEAFF. CDR3 in DNA: TGTGCCAGCAGTGAAGCGCATGGGGACTTGAACACTGAAGCTTTCTTT.

This clonotype was found a few times. Possible read error: a much larger clone is one base away. This rearrangement joins TRBV6-1 to TRBJ2-3, with 9 bases matching TRBD1. This CDR3 comprises 15 residues. The V segment lost 6 bases and the J segment 3 bases; nucleotides outside the gene matches: 7. CDR1 MNHNS and CDR2 SASEGT come from the germline V gene. CDR3 region: CASRYPTGGTDTQYF. The CDR3 DNA follows: TGTGCCAGCAGGTACCCGACAGGGGGAACAGATACGCAGTATTTT.

As regards this clonotype: This may come from a read error, since a much larger clone is one base off. This chain links TRBV19 with TRBJ1-2; the D is unclear. Germline V gives CDR1 LNHDA, CDR2 SQIVND (reference sequence). V lost 3 bases, J lost 7 bases, and 12 bases lay in between. The CDR3 runs to 13 residues. The CDR3 here is CASSIGAGGGYTF. As DNA, the CDR3 is TGTGCCAGTAGTATCGGCGCGGGAGGTGGCTACACCTTC.

At least ten counts were recorded for this clonotype. The rearrangement links TRBV25-1 to TRBJ2-1; D is perhaps TRBD1 (5 bases). V was pared by 2 bases and J by 9 bases, with 17 bases between. Germline CDR1 is MGHDK and CDR2 is SYGVNS. This CDR3 is 15 amino acids long. CDR3 in DNA: TGTGCCAGCAGTGAACCCAGGGAAATCGTTGGTGAGCAGTTCTTC. Amino acids: CASSEPREIVGEQFF.

The sample holds many counts of this clonotype. The chain recombines TRBV6-1 with TRBJ2-3; 9 nucleotides line up with TRBD2. Germline values: CDR1 MNHNS, CDR2 SASEGT. The CDR3 is 15 amino acids. After removal of 8 bases from V and 0 bases from J, the junction contained 6 bases not matched to a gene. The CDR3 reads CASRLAGTSTDTQYF. The CDR3, as DNA: TGTGCCAGCCGGCTAGCGGGGACTAGCACAGATACGCAGTATTTT.

The chain uses TRBV19 and TRBJ2-1; D tentatively fits TRBD1 or TRBD2 (5 bases each). Trimming removed 3 bases from V and 3 bases from J, with 9 bases in between. The CDR3 spans 14 residues. Germline CDR1 is LNHDA and CDR2 is SQIVND (reference sequence). In nucleotides, the CDR3 is TGTGCCAGTAGTATGGGGGTGGGCTACAATGAGCAGTTCTTC. It encodes CASSMGVGYNEQFF.

This clonotype was picked up many times. The J gene is TRBJ2-4, the V gene TRBV6-1; 7 bases fit TRBD1. CDR1 is MNHNS and CDR2 is SASEGT in the germline V gene. J was trimmed by 3 bases and V by 6 bases; bases with no gene match: 5. The CDR3 has 14 amino acids. The DNA for the CDR3 is TGTGCCAGCAGCCAGACAGGGAACAAAAACATTCAGTACTTC. It is translated as CASSQTGNKNIQYF.

In the case of this clonotype: This clone may be a read error of a much larger clone one base away. This chain links TRBV24-1 with TRBJ2-1; the D is unclear. This CDR3 is 12 amino acids long. Germline loops: CDR1 KGHDR, CDR2 SFDVKD. The V and J ends lost 9 bases and 8 bases respectively, with 13 bases between them. The CDR3 bases are TGTGCCACCGGTAAGGATTATTATGAGCAGTTCTTC. It yields the protein CATGKDYYEQFF.

Ten or more counts support this clonotype. The chain employs TRBV2 and TRBJ1-4; 9 bases agree with TRBD1. V dropped 8 bases and J dropped 5; count of bases not matched to a gene: 3. CDR1 SNHLY and CDR2 FYNNEI come from the germline V gene. This CDR3 is 13 amino acids long. Written as DNA, the CDR3 is TGTGCCAGCGACGGACAGGGGAATGAAAAACTGTTTTTT. This gives the protein CASDGQGNEKLFF.

As for this clonotype: A much more abundant neighbour one base away suggests this may be a read error. This sequence joins TRBV28 and TRBJ1-4, with D unresolved. The CDR3 sequence is 14 residues long. The ends were cut back, 5 bases at V and 1 base at J, with 8 bases in the middle. Per the germline V gene, CDR1 is MDHEN and CDR2 is SYDVKM. CDR3 nucleotides: TGTGCCAGCAGTCTGACGGAAACTAATGAAAAACTGTTTTTT. Protein: CASSLTETNEKLFF.

The chain joins TRBV20-1 to TRBJ1-2; TRBD1 is a possible D gene (5 bases). V was trimmed by 7 bases and J by 3 bases, leaving 12 bases between them. CDR3 length: 12 amino acids. Germline V lookup: CDR1 DFQATT, CDR2 SNEGSKA (reference sequence). CDR3 nucleotides: TGCAGTGTCACAGGTGAGTACTATGGCTACACCTTC. Amino acid sequence: CSVTGEYYGYTF.

The chain employs TRBV6-1 and TRBJ1-5; 8 bases align to TRBD1. Germline CDR1 reads MNHNS; CDR2 reads SASEGT. This CDR3 has 14 residues. The V segment lost 6 bases and the J segment 6 bases; nucleotides outside the gene matches: 7. The CDR3 is CASRLGQGGQPQHF. For the CDR3, the DNA is TGTGCCAGCAGGCTTGGACAGGGCGGTCAGCCCCAGCATTTT.